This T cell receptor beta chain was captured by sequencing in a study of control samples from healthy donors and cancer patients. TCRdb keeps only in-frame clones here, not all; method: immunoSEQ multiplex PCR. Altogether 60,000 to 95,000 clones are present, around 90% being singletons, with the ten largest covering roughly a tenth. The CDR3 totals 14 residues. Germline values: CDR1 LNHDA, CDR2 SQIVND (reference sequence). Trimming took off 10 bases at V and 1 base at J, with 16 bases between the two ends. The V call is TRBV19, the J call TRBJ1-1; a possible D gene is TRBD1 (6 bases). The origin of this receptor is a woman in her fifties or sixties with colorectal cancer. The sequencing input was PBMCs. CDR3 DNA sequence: TGTGCCACTATGAAGGGACACAAGAACACTGAAGCTTTCTTT. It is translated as CATMKGHKNTEAFF.